Below, 7 T cell receptor beta chains from the same sample are listed, as sequenced in a study of shared clonotypes between healthy human individuals. The protocol was immunoSEQ multiplex PCR, while the TCRdb copy is restricted to in-frame clones and leaves out a portion. This repertoire shows 1 million to 1.3 million clones, approximately 80% found once; its top ten account for roughly 0.61%. What was sequenced was memory CD4+ T cells from PBMCs. Subset of the sample: CD45RA-negative fraction. These receptors were collected from a man younger than 35 in good health. Some clones in this sample may be carry-over from other donors' samples.

The gene calls are TRBV5-1 and TRBJ2-5, with TRBD2 identical over 10 bases. The V gene's germline CDR1 is SGHRS and CDR2 YFSETQ. The CDR3 contains 17 residues. V lost 0 bases and J lost 4; bases outside the gene matches: 9. In DNA form, the CDR3 reads TGCGCCAGCAGCTTGGGAGCTAGCGGGAGTCTATCAGAGACCCAGTACTTC. This gives the protein CASSLGASGSLSETQYF. The full variable domain, its missing parts supplied by reference TRBV5-1 and TRBJ2-5, is KAGVTQTPRYLIKTRGQQVTLSCSPISGHRSVSWYQQTPGQGLQFLFEYFSETQRNKGNFPGRFSGRQFSNSRSEMNVSTLELGDSALYLCASSLGASGSLSETQYFGPGTRLLVL.

There are a few counts of this clone. The chain joins TRBV10-3 to TRBJ1-2, with TRBD1 matching 8 bases. J lost 8 bases, V lost 0 bases, and 11 bases had no gene match. The CDR3 is made up of 16 amino acids. In germline, CDR1 is ENHRY, CDR2 SYGVKD. CDR3 in DNA: TGTGCCATCAGTGAGTCGACTAGGACAGGGACCGTCGGCTACACCTTC. Its translation: CAISESTRTGTVGYTF.

The V and J genes are TRBV5-1 and TRBJ1-1, with D possibly being TRBD1 (5 bases). Trimming cost V 5 bases and J 0 bases, with 11 bases left between them. This CDR3 spans 14 amino acids. Per the germline V gene, CDR1 is SGHRS and CDR2 is YFSETQ. The CDR3 sequence: CASSLQAMNTEAFF. DNA of the CDR3: TGCGCCAGCAGTCTACAGGCCATGAACACTGAAGCTTTCTTT.

The chain combines TRBV25-1 with TRBJ2-2; possible D gene TRBD1, 6 bases. The length of the CDR3 is 16 residues. CDR1 and CDR2 from the germline V gene are MGHDK and SYGVNS. Trimming stripped 4 bases from V and 6 bases from J, with 18 bases between. CDR3 DNA: TGTGCCAGCAGTGCAGGGGTCGGGTGGGGCCCCGGGGAGCTGTTTTTT. This encodes CASSAGVGWGPGELFF.

There are many counts of this clone. The rearrangement links TRBV2 to TRBJ1-5, with D unclear. The germline V gene has CDR1 SNHLY and CDR2 FYNNEI. V lost 5 bases to trimming and J lost 11 bases, with 10 bases between them. The CDR3 has 11 amino acids. This CDR3 is CASSNTNTQHF. The CDR3 DNA reads as TGTGCCAGCAGTAATACAAACACCCAGCATTTT.

This chain connects TRBV7-3 to TRBJ2-1; D not resolved. Germline assignment: CDR1 SGHTA and CDR2 FQGTGA. CDR3 size: 15 residues. V was shortened by 2 bases and J by 7 bases, with 15 bases between the two germline ends. CDR3 DNA: TGTGCCAGCAGCTTAGGTTCTTCGACGGTAAATGAGCAGTTCTTC. Translating gives CASSLGSSTVNEQFF.

This clone was seen many times. This sample includes further DNA sequences coding for the same CDR3. The V gene is TRBV4-3, the J gene TRBJ2-1, with 10 bases identical to TRBD2. Germline V CDR1 and CDR2: LGHNA, YSLEER. CDR3 size: 17 residues. The trim removed 0 bases at V and 5 bases at J, leaving 7 bases unmatched. CDR3 amino acids: CASSQDRGLAGDNEQFF. The CDR3 coding sequence is TGCGCCAGCAGCCAAGATCGAGGTCTAGCGGGAGACAATGAGCAGTTCTTC.